The T cell receptor beta chain under discussion was sequenced for a study of blood T cells in healthy people across ages. The CDR3 totals 15 residues. CDR1 KGHSH and CDR2 LQKENI come from the germline V gene. Healthy Caucasian individuals from Russia aged roughly 6 to 90 served as donors. Researchers report isolating at least 6.5 million PBMCs per sample. Turning to this clonotype: Germline is not matched at one junction end, which may reflect a read error.

Primers used in a second PCR of roughly 7 to 11 cycles were a sample-barcoded 5' primer and a J-beta primer mix. TCRdb reprocessed the 5' RACE reads via MiXCR and lists one record per CDR3 protein. The sample contains some 1.5 million distinct CDR3 sequences, roughly 27% of which appear only once. Specimen: blood. The sequence came from a woman aged 25 to 39 in good health. The gene calls are TRBV18 and TRBJ1-5, with unresolved D. CDR3 residues: CVSSRGVNSNQPQHF. In DNA form, the CDR3 reads TGTGTCAGCTCACGAGGTGTCAATAGCAATCAGCCCCAGCATTTT.